This T cell receptor (beta chain) was sequenced in a study of T cells expressing NK-cell markers. Study at large: Sorted T-cell subsets CD3+CD56+NKG2C+, CD3+CD56+NKG2C- and CD3+CD56-NKG2C+ were TCR beta-sequenced.

General study points: Also leading the CD3+CD56-NKG2C+ fraction in a few donors were these clonotypes.

Following a re-call of the 5' RACE reads, TCRdb has one entry per CDR3 protein and lacks DNA. The clone table shows 550,000 to 600,000 distinct CDR3 sequences, with the ten largest holding roughly 3.5%. To note about this clonotype: Its target is unknown.

CDR3 length: 16 residues. This clonotype was sampled from a man aged 18 to 29 in good health. The rearrangement links TRBV12-3 or TRBV12-4 to TRBJ2-5; absent DNA, TCRdb's TRBD2 call cannot be checked. The specimen was blood T cells: a sorted CD56 or NKG2C T cell subset, CD4+ or CD8+ T cells, or bulk PBMC T cells (not recorded which). CDR3: CASSPGLAGAWETQYF.